The 18 T cell receptor beta chains listed next were all sequenced from one sample in a study of T cells after yellow fever vaccination. TCRdb called the 5' RACE reads again in MiXCR, with one record for every CDR3 protein. Of under 250,000 distinct CDR3 sequences listed, approximately 3% are singletons. The specimen was CD4+ T cells sorted from PBMCs, collected 10 days after the yellow fever booster vaccination. These receptors were collected from a man aged 18 to 29 who received the YFV17D yellow fever vaccine.

This clonotype was recorded a few times. The chain links TRBV5-1 to TRBJ1-2, with 7 positions matching TRBD1. Germline V lookup: CDR1 SGHRS, CDR2 YFSETQ. J was trimmed by 4 bases and V by 9 bases; bases with no gene match: 12. This CDR3 spans 14 amino acids. CDR3 sequence (DNA): TGCGCCACCCAAACAGGGGAGAGCGGCTATGGCTACACCTTC. It specifies CATQTGESGYGYTF.

This clonotype came up many times. This chain links TRBV7-2 with TRBJ2-7; D is undetermined. The CDR3 totals 15 residues. V shed 1 base and J shed 4 bases, with 14 bases lying between them. CDR1 SGHTA and CDR2 FQGNSA come from the germline V gene. The CDR3 region is CASSLVGGRQYEQYF. CDR3 nucleotide sequence: TGTGCCAGCAGCTTAGTCGGCGGTCGTCAGTACGAGCAGTACTTC.

This clonotype was found many times. This rearrangement joins TRBV7-9 to TRBJ1-1, with 7 bases aligning to TRBD1. This CDR3 spans 14 amino acids. The J segment lost 7 bases and the V segment lost 5 bases, leaving 10 bases of the junction unmatched. Germline CDR1 SEHNR, CDR2 FQNEAQ (reference sequence). This CDR3 reads CASSKQTGTVEAFF. The CDR3 region has the DNA TGTGCCAGCAGCAAGCAGACCGGGACAGTTGAAGCTTTCTTT.

With regard to this clonotype: A much larger clone is a single base away; this may be a read error. V and J are TRBV5-1 and TRBJ1-5, with unresolved D. V was clipped by 4 bases and J by 4 bases, with 12 bases between them. Germline V gives CDR1 SGHRS, CDR2 YFSETQ. The CDR3 runs to 14 residues. CDR3 sequence reads: CASSTGSENQPQHF. As DNA, the CDR3 is TGCGCCAGCAGCACCGGGTCGGAAAATCAGCCCCAGCATTTT.

This clonotype appeared a few times. The chain combines TRBV12-3 or TRBV12-4 with TRBJ2-7, with no clear D. V lost 0 bases and J lost 2, with 5 bases in between. The CDR3 has 13 amino acids. CDR3 protein: CASSLAETYEQYF. CDR3 sequence (DNA): TGTGCCAGCAGTTTAGCGGAGACCTACGAGCAGTACTTC.

This clonotype was seen only a few times. This chain uses TRBV20-1 with TRBJ1-2; D call uncertain. Germline CDR1 is DFQATT and CDR2 is SNEGSKA (reference sequence). The CDR3 runs 14 residues. The V end was cut by 3 bases, the J end by 0 bases, with 11 bases between. The CDR3 coding sequence is TGCAGTGCTAGGGGCAAGGCCGCTAACTATGGCTACACCTTC. It is translated as CSARGKAANYGYTF.

This clonotype was recorded at least ten times. V is TRBV6-5 and J is TRBJ1-5; D may be TRBD1 (6 bases). The CDR3 is 14 amino acids. V was pared by 2 bases and J by 2 bases, with 7 bases between. CDR1 MNHEY and CDR2 SVGAGI come from the germline V gene. The CDR3 nucleotides are TGTGCCAGCAGTTACAGGGGGGGCAATCAGCCCCAGCATTTT. The encoded protein is CASSYRGGNQPQHF.

This clonotype was seen ten or more times. J is TRBJ2-7 and V is TRBV18; D may be TRBD1 (6 bases). Germline assignment: CDR1 KGHSH and CDR2 LQKENI. V was shortened by 3 bases and J by 6 bases, with 15 bases between the two germline ends. The CDR3 length is 14 residues. The CDR3 here is CASSPTTGDLEQYV. For the CDR3, the DNA is TGTGCCAGCTCACCGACGACAGGAGATCTCGAGCAGTACGTC.

J is TRBJ2-5 and V is TRBV20-1; 10 bases are shared with TRBD1. The CDR3 spans 13 residues. V gave up 6 bases and J gave up 3 bases; unmatched junction bases: 4. Per the germline V gene, CDR1 is DFQATT and CDR2 is SNEGSKA (reference sequence). The CDR3 sequence is CSALGQGKETQYF. The CDR3 DNA is TGCAGTGCCCTGGGACAGGGGAAAGAGACCCAGTACTTC.

This clonotype has at least ten counts. This sequence joins TRBV12-3 or TRBV12-4 and TRBJ2-3; D unclear. Deletions cut 5 bases from V and 7 bases from J, with 10 bases between. The CDR3 runs to 12 residues. The CDR3 nucleotides read TGTGCCAGCAGTCTCCGTACAAATACGCAGTATTTT. Amino acids: CASSLRTNTQYF.

This clonotype was detected a few times. The chain joins TRBV5-1 to TRBJ1-5, with unresolved D. V shed 5 bases and J shed 3 bases, with 9 bases lying between them. The CDR3 length is 13 residues. The germline V gene has CDR1 SGHRS and CDR2 YFSETQ. The CDR3 DNA reads as TGCGCCAGCAGGGAGGGTCCCAATCAGCCCCAGCATTTT. It specifies CASREGPNQPQHF.

The rearrangement joins TRBV10-3 to TRBJ2-1, with D perhaps matching TRBD1 (6 bases). Trimming left V 8 bases short and J 10 bases short, with 21 bases between. CDR3 length equals 14 residues. Germline CDR1 ENHRY, CDR2 SYGVKD. Here the CDR3 reads CAIGGWVQGNEQFF. The CDR3 DNA reads TGTGCCATCGGGGGCTGGGTCCAGGGGAACGAGCAGTTCTTC.

The genes are TRBV19 and TRBJ2-2; 8 bases are shared with TRBD1. Looked up from germline, CDR1 is LNHDA and CDR2 is SQIVND (reference sequence). This CDR3 contains 17 residues. Losses at the gene ends were 5 bases for V and 4 bases for J; bases not matched to a gene: 12. For the CDR3, the DNA is TGTGCCAGTAGTCGACAGGGGATTGGGGCGAGCACCGGGGAGCTGTTTTTT. It specifies CASSRQGIGASTGELFF.

This clonotype was picked up many times. The J gene is TRBJ2-5, the V gene TRBV29-1; 11 nucleotides align to TRBD1. CDR1 is SQVTM and CDR2 is ANQGSEA in the germline V gene. The CDR3 covers 14 residues. With V trimmed by 7 bases and J by 5 bases, 9 bases remained unmatched. CDR3 region: CSASDRGLGETQYF. The CDR3 region has the DNA TGCAGCGCCTCGGACAGGGGGCTAGGGGAGACCCAGTACTTC.

This clonotype has only a few counts. This sequence joins TRBV20-1 and TRBJ2-5; perhaps TRBD2 as D (6 bases). Looked up from germline, CDR1 is DFQATT and CDR2 is SNEGSKA (reference sequence). CDR3 length: 14 amino acids. V was clipped by 3 bases and J by 2 bases, with 13 bases between them. This chain's CDR3 is CSARGGPYQETQYF. DNA for the CDR3: TGCAGTGCTAGGGGGGGACCATATCAAGAGACCCAGTACTTC.

In its sample, this clonotype was seen a few times. The genes are TRBV20-1 and TRBJ2-5; D may be TRBD2 (6 bases). The CDR3 has 13 residues. Per germline, CDR1 DFQATT and CDR2 SNEGSKA (reference sequence). V lost 6 bases to trimming and J lost 5 bases, with 16 bases between them. The CDR3 nucleotides are TGCAGTGCAAACATCTGGGGGGAGGAGACCCAGTACTTC. Translation gives CSANIWGEETQYF.

The chain recombines TRBV6-2 or TRBV6-3 with TRBJ2-5; the D is unclear. CDR3 size: 13 residues. Germline V gene sequence: CDR1 MNHEY, CDR2 SVGEGT. V gave up 6 bases and J gave up 5 bases, with 13 bases separating them. The CDR3 region is CASRRGSWETQYF. The CDR3 region has the DNA TGTGCCAGCAGACGTGGTAGTTGGGAGACCCAGTACTTC.

The chain links TRBV7-2 to TRBJ2-3; D is unclear. Germline-derived CDR1 and CDR2 are SGHTA and FQGNSA. V was clipped by 4 bases and J by 2 bases, with 4 bases between them. This CDR3 region has 12 residues. CDR3: CASSSATDTQYF. CDR3 sequence (DNA): TGTGCCAGCAGCTCCGCCACAGATACGCAGTATTTT. Full variable domain (remainder filled in from reference TRBV7-2 and TRBJ2-3): GAGVSQSPSNKVTEKGKDVELRCDPISGHTALYWYRQSLGQGLEFLIYFQGNSAPDKSGLPSDRFSAERTGGSVSTLTIQRTQQEDSAVYLCASSSATDTQYFGPGTRLTVL.